The 19 T cell receptor beta chains given below trace back to one sample, sequenced in a study of OX40 agonist ivuxolimab in advanced cancers. The method was immunoSEQ multiplex PCR; TCRdb's version includes in-frame clones alone and lacks a portion of them. This table holds 50,000 or so clones, 88% found once. The sequencing used CD4+ or CD8+ T cells sorted from blood, collected in a trial of the OX40 agonist ivuxolimab. The receptors here all came from an adult with an advanced solid tumor such as melanoma, head and neck, liver or kidney cancer.

This clone appeared a few times. The V and J genes are TRBV6-5 and TRBJ1-2, with a tentative D call TRBD1 (5 bases). From germline, CDR1 is MNHEY and CDR2 SVGAGI. The CDR3 sequence is 13 residues long. Trimming took 5 bases from V and 8 from J, leaving 15 bases between them. The CDR3 here is CASSPGTTGGYTF. In DNA, the CDR3 is TGTGCCAGCAGTCCCGGGACTACTGGCGGCTACACCTTC.

This CDR3 is CASSTRTASSYEQYF. The CDR3 nucleotides read TGTGCCAGTAGTACCCGAACAGCAAGCTCCTACGAGCAGTACTTC. This chain connects TRBV19 to TRBJ2-7; D unclear. The V gene lost 4 bases and the J gene lost 0 bases, with 13 bases spanning the gap. CDR3 length: 15 amino acids. The V gene's germline CDR1 is LNHDA and CDR2 SQIVND (reference sequence).

This rearrangement joins TRBV18 to TRBJ1-4; 9 bases are a match to TRBD1. V was clipped by 4 bases and J by 7 bases; unmatched bases: 7. Looked up from germline, CDR1 is KGHSH and CDR2 is LQKENI. The CDR3 is 15 amino acids. CDR3 nucleotide sequence: TGTGCCAGCTCACGGGGGGACAGGGACAGTGAAAAACTGTTTTTT. It yields the protein CASSRGDRDSEKLFF. Using reference TRBV18 and TRBJ1-4 for the parts outside the CDR3, the full variable domain is NAGVMQNPRHLVRRRGQEARLRCSPMKGHSHVYWYRQLPEEGLKFMVYLQKENIIDESGMPKERFSAEFPKEGPSILRIQQVVRGDSAAYFCASSRGDRDSEKLFFGSGTQLSVL.

In DNA form, the CDR3 reads TGTGCCTGGAGTGTATCAGACGATACGCAGTATTTT. Its protein product is CAWSVSDDTQYF. This chain joins TRBV30 and TRBJ2-3; no firm D call. Germline CDR1 GTSNPN, CDR2 SVGIG (reference sequence). V was clipped by 0 bases and J by 6 bases, with 7 bases between them. This CDR3 has 12 amino acids.

The chain combines TRBV19 with TRBJ2-7; possibly TRBD1 for D (5 bases). Trimming cost V 7 bases and J 5 bases, with 12 bases left between them. In germline, CDR1 is LNHDA, CDR2 SQIVND (reference sequence). The CDR3 is made up of 12 amino acids. CDR3 nucleotide sequence: TGTGCCAGTATAAGGGCGGACAACGAGCAGTACTTC. This gives the protein CASIRADNEQYF. Complete variable domain (other parts from reference TRBV19 and TRBJ2-7): DGGITQSPKYLFRKEGQNVTLSCEQNLNHDAMYWYRQDPGQGLRLIYYSQIVNDFQKGDIAEGYSVSREKKESFPLTVTSAQKNPTAFYLCASIRADNEQYFGPGTRLTVT.

V usage is TRBV28 and J usage is TRBJ1-5, with unresolved D. Germline assignment: CDR1 MDHEN and CDR2 SYDVKM. Trimming took 8 bases from V and 5 from J, leaving 10 bases between them. The CDR3 covers 12 residues. The CDR3 is CASGIPYQPQHF. CDR3 coding DNA: TGTGCCAGCGGAATACCCTATCAGCCCCAGCATTTT.

This clone was recorded once. The chain joins TRBV30 to TRBJ1-5, with 9 bases aligning to TRBD1. Per germline, CDR1 GTSNPN and CDR2 SVGIG (reference sequence). Unmatched junction bases numbered 9, after V lost 5 bases and J lost 4 bases. CDR3 length equals 15 residues. In nucleotides, the CDR3 is TGTGCCTGGCAGACGGGGACAGGGTTGAATCAGCCCCAGCATTTT. It translates to CAWQTGTGLNQPQHF.

The CDR3 loop reads CASSHRSTGTGGFGGGNQPQHF. DNA of the CDR3: TGTGCCAGCAGCCACCGATCTACCGGGACTGGTGGGTTTGGGGGTGGCAATCAGCCCCAGCATTTT. The V call is TRBV28, the J call TRBJ1-5; tentatively, D is TRBD1 (5 bases). This CDR3 spans 22 amino acids. Germline V CDR1 and CDR2: MDHEN, SYDVKM. V was cut by 6 bases and J by 2 bases, with 35 bases left in between.

The V and J genes are TRBV6-6 and TRBJ2-6, with D unclear. The CDR3 covers 14 residues. V lost 7 bases to trimming and J lost 1 base, with 8 bases between them. CDR1 is MNHNY, CDR2 SVGAGI, per germline (reference sequence). The DNA of the CDR3 is TGTGCCAGCAAAATAGGATCTGGGGCCAACGTCCTGACTTTC. Translation: CASKIGSGANVLTF.

This clone was counted a few times. The chain carries TRBV28 and TRBJ2-7; 7 bases agree with TRBD1. The germline CDR1 and CDR2 sequences are MDHEN and SYDVKM. This CDR3 is built from 13 residues. J was trimmed by 1 base and V by 10 bases; bases with no gene match: 7. The CDR3 DNA follows: TGTGCCATAAGGACAGGACTGTCCTACGAGCAGTACTTC. Its protein is CAIRTGLSYEQYF.

The genes are TRBV11-1 and TRBJ2-1; D call uncertain. This CDR3 spans 15 amino acids. V was trimmed by 3 bases and J by 0 bases, leaving 9 bases between them. CDR1 is SGHAT and CDR2 is FQDESV in the germline V gene (reference sequence). The CDR3 is CASSFSRSSYNEQFF. The CDR3, as DNA: TGTGCCAGCAGCTTTTCGCGGAGCTCCTACAATGAGCAGTTCTTC.

This clone appeared a few times. Different DNA sequences within this sample yield the same CDR3. Here the CDR3 reads CASSLGTSVSTDTQYF. CDR3 DNA: TGCGCCAGCAGCTTGGGGACTAGCGTTTCCACAGATACGCAGTATTTT. The rearrangement uses TRBV5-1 and TRBJ2-3; 9 bases match TRBD2. The CDR3 has 16 residues. With 0 bases clipped from V and 2 bases from J, the junction kept 4 bases outside the gene matches. Per germline, CDR1 SGHRS and CDR2 YFSETQ. Full variable domain (missing parts from reference TRBV5-1 and TRBJ2-3): KAGVTQTPRYLIKTRGQQVTLSCSPISGHRSVSWYQQTPGQGLQFLFEYFSETQRNKGNFPGRFSGRQFSNSRSEMNVSTLELGDSALYLCASSLGTSVSTDTQYFGPGTRLTVL.

The genes are TRBV10-3 and TRBJ2-2; D may be TRBD2 (5 bases). Trimming shortened V by 2 bases and J by 6 bases, and 19 bases separated the two germline ends. The CDR3 has 17 amino acids. Germline CDR1 and CDR2: ENHRY and SYGVKD. The CDR3 DNA follows: TGTGCCATCAGTGAGCCTGACTACGGCTATAGGGCCGGGGAGCTGTTTTTT. As protein: CAISEPDYGYRAGELFF.

This clone was found once. The chain joins TRBV29-1 to TRBJ1-1; D is uncertain. The CDR3 sequence is 14 residues long. The germline V and J ends were trimmed by 4 bases and 1 base, with 13 bases remaining between them. Looked up from germline, CDR1 is SQVTM and CDR2 is ANQGSEA. CDR3 sequence (DNA): TGCAGCGTTGCCCTGATGCAGGCGAACACTGAAGCTTTCTTT. Amino acid sequence: CSVALMQANTEAFF.

The chain joins TRBV6-1 to TRBJ1-2, with D uncertain. The CDR3 has 12 amino acids. V was trimmed by 8 bases and J by 6 bases, leaving 13 bases between them. The germline gives CDR1 MNHNS, CDR2 SASEGT. CDR3 sequence (DNA): TGTGCCAGCCATATGAACACCAATGGCTACACCTTC. Its protein product is CASHMNTNGYTF.

The chain has TRBV11-2 and TRBJ2-7; the D gene is possibly TRBD2 (5 bases). CDR3 length: 16 amino acids. The V gene lost 5 bases and the J gene lost 7 bases, with 24 bases spanning the gap. The germline V gene encodes CDR1 SGHAT and CDR2 FQNNGV. CDR3 DNA sequence: TGTGCCAGCAGCCCAGAACTTGGGGAGAACTTTATGGAGCAGTACTTC. Protein: CASSPELGENFMEQYF.

This clone was found once. This chain uses TRBV28 with TRBJ2-7; 8 bases are shared with TRBD2. With V trimmed by 3 bases and J by 4 bases, 14 bases remained unmatched. In germline, CDR1 is MDHEN, CDR2 SYDVKM. The CDR3 spans 17 residues. The CDR3 DNA reads TGTGCCAGCAGTTTGAGCGGTAGCGGGACTATCTATTACGAGCAGTACTTC. Residues: CASSLSGSGTIYYEQYF.

The table lists this clone with a count of one. This rearrangement joins TRBV10-1 to TRBJ2-3, with 14 positions matching TRBD2. The CDR3 has 18 residues. The trim removed 4 bases at V and 2 bases at J, leaving 8 bases unmatched. Germline V CDR1 and CDR2: WNHNN, SYGVQD (reference sequence). This chain's CDR3 is CASSAGTSGSGDTDTQYF. Here the CDR3 DNA reads TGCGCCAGCAGTGCCGGGACTAGCGGGAGTGGGGACACAGATACGCAGTATTTT.

V gene TRBV11-1 combines with J gene TRBJ2-2; D is undetermined. V lost 6 bases to trimming and J lost 5 bases, with 10 bases between them. The germline CDR1 and CDR2 sequences are SGHAT and FQDESV (reference sequence). This CDR3 is 13 amino acids long. This chain's CDR3 is CASRAWQTGELFF. As DNA, the CDR3 is TGTGCCAGCAGGGCTTGGCAAACCGGGGAGCTGTTTTTT.